Below are 4 T cell receptor beta chains sequenced from a single sample in a study of CD8+ T cells in alopecia areata. As for treatment: oral pan-JAK inhibitor, 5-10 mg twice daily. Extracted RNA was reverse transcribed into cDNA, the sequencing template. Clones were sequenced by immunoSEQ multiplex PCR, and TCRdb holds only the in-frame ones, with some missing. Of about 190,000 clones listed, around 66% were seen once; the top ten hold more than 3.5%. This specimen consisted of CD4+ T cells sorted from blood, obtained at week 4, from a patient treated with tofacitinib. These TCRs come from a human donor with alopecia areata.

The chain's CDR3 is CAWSVSTARRVGFKWDTQYF. CDR3 nucleotide sequence: TGTGCCTGGAGTGTCTCCACGGCGCGACGAGTAGGGTTCAAGTGGGATACGCAGTATTTT. The chain links TRBV30 to TRBJ2-3; D is unclear. The CDR3 covers 20 residues. Germline lookup yields CDR1 GTSNPN and CDR2 SVGIG (reference sequence). Trimming shortened V by 0 bases and J by 6 bases, and 31 bases separated the two germline ends.

The J gene is TRBJ2-5, the V gene TRBV7-2; the match to TRBD1 covers 8 bases. The CDR3 runs to 12 residues. Germline loops: CDR1 SGHTA, CDR2 FQGNSA. The V gene end was trimmed by 8 bases and the J gene end by 4 bases; junction bases not matched to a gene: 3. CDR3 DNA: TGTGCCAGCCAGACAGGGGTAGAGACCCAGTACTTC. It encodes CASQTGVETQYF.

The chain uses TRBV30 and TRBJ2-6; D is ambiguous. CDR1 is GTSNPN, CDR2 SVGIG, per germline (reference sequence). The CDR3 has 11 amino acids. The V end was cut by 2 bases, the J end by 5 bases, with 1 base between. CDR3 loop: CAWSRANVLTF. DNA for the CDR3: TGTGCCTGGAGTAGGGCCAACGTCCTGACTTTC.

The rearrangement links TRBV4-3 to TRBJ2-1; D not certain. CDR3 size: 16 residues. The ends were cut back, 0 bases at V and 2 bases at J, with 11 bases in the middle. Looked up from germline, CDR1 is LGHNA and CDR2 is YSLEER. As DNA, the CDR3 is TGCGCCAGCAGCCAAGATATTTACAGTCCCTACAATGAGCAGTTCTTC. This codes for CASSQDIYSPYNEQFF.